This T cell receptor beta chain was sequenced during a study of Tregs in tolerant kidney transplant recipients. The ends were cut back, 4 bases at V and 1 base at J, with 12 bases in the middle. The CDR3 contains 15 residues. The germline CDR1 and CDR2 sequences are MNHEY and SMNVEV (reference sequence). Assay: immunoSEQ multiplex PCR; the TCRdb copy retains only in-frame clones and omits some. The data contain roughly 66,000 clones, roughly 92% of them singletons. The chain links TRBV27 to TRBJ2-3, with D hard to call. Source: CD8+ T cells from blood, taken before the transplant. The TCR comes from a human donor who received a combined kidney and bone marrow transplant. The CDR3 DNA reads TGTGCCAGCAGTTCCCGATATTCGGGCACAGATACGCAGTATTTT. Protein sequence: CASSSRYSGTDTQYF.